Below, 7 T cell receptor beta chains from the same sample are listed, as sequenced in a study of control samples from healthy donors and cancer patients. Here immunoSEQ multiplex PCR was the method, and the copy in TCRdb shows in-frame clones only, minus some. The profile shows 150,000 to 200,000 clones, about 94% of them singletons. The sequencing sample was made of blood. These receptors all come from a woman in her forties in good health.

The chain has TRBV6-2 or TRBV6-3 and TRBJ2-7, with TRBD2 matching over 7 bases. The CDR3 consists of 17 residues. Germline V gene lookup returns CDR1 MNHEY and CDR2 SVGEGT. V was clipped by 0 bases and J by 2 bases; unmatched bases: 10. The chain's CDR3 is CASSYSLGRAGTYEQYF. CDR3 DNA sequence: TGTGCCAGCAGTTACTCCCTCGGAAGAGCGGGAACCTACGAGCAGTACTTC.

The chain uses TRBV29-1 and TRBJ1-1; D is unclear. Germline V gene sequence: CDR1 SQVTM, CDR2 ANQGSEA. Trimming removed 3 bases at V and 0 bases at J, with 8 bases between. This CDR3 is 13 amino acids long. CDR3 nucleotides: TGCAGCGTTGACAAACTGATGAACACTGAAGCTTTCTTT. This sequence encodes CSVDKLMNTEAFF.

The chain has TRBV5-1 and TRBJ2-5, with 10 bases fitting TRBD2. CDR3 size: 17 residues. Germline values: CDR1 SGHRS, CDR2 YFSETQ. V was pared by 3 bases and J by 5 bases, with 13 bases of the junction left unmatched. The CDR3 DNA follows: TGCGCCAGCAGCTGGGGTGCTAGCGGGGGTACGGATGAGACCCAGTACTTC. Translating it yields CASSWGASGGTDETQYF.

V is TRBV7-9 and J is TRBJ1-2; TRBD1 matches 10 bases. V dropped 4 bases and J dropped 6; count of bases not matched to a gene: 5. Germline V CDR1 and CDR2: SEHNR, FQNEAQ (reference sequence). This CDR3 is built from 14 residues. CDR3 protein: CASSSAGTGDGYTF. For the CDR3, the DNA is TGTGCCAGCAGCTCAGCCGGGACAGGGGATGGCTACACCTTC. Variable domain in full (rest from reference TRBV7-9 and TRBJ1-2): DTGVSQNPRHKITKRGQNVTFRCDPISEHNRLYWYRQTLGQGPEFLTYFQNEAQLEKSRLLSDRFSAERPKGSFSTLEIQRTEQGDSAMYLCASSSAGTGDGYTFGSGTRLTVV.

V gene TRBV12-3 or TRBV12-4 combines with J gene TRBJ1-3, with D unclear. There are 13 residues in the CDR3. With 5 bases removed from V and 0 bases from J, the gap between germline ends came to 5 bases. The CDR3 coding sequence is TGTGCCAGCAGTCCATCCTCTGGAAACACCATATATTTT. It yields the protein CASSPSSGNTIYF.

The rearrangement joins TRBV6-2 or TRBV6-3 to TRBJ2-3, with D tentatively TRBD2 (5 bases). Germline V gene lookup returns CDR1 MNHEY and CDR2 SVGEGT. Trimming cost V 0 bases and J 4 bases, with 11 bases left between them. The CDR3 sequence is 15 residues long. In nucleotides, the CDR3 is TGTGCCAGCAGTTACTCGCAGCGGTCCCCAGATACGCAGTATTTT. Translating it yields CASSYSQRSPDTQYF.

The CDR3 is CASKREGNNEQFF. As DNA, the CDR3 is TGCGCCAGCAAGCGGGAGGGGAATAATGAGCAGTTCTTC. The V and J genes are TRBV10-2 and TRBJ2-1; 10 bases are a match to TRBD2. Per germline, CDR1 WSHSY and CDR2 SAAADI. This CDR3 region has 13 residues. The V segment lost 7 bases and the J segment 7 bases; nucleotides outside the gene matches: 4.